The entry below describes one T cell receptor beta chain. The antigen is unknown. One junction end disagrees with the germline gene, perhaps due to a read error. This record comes from a study of neurological immune-mediated disorders. Study findings and constraints: Private repertoires in all groups were suggested, as expanded clones shared no CDR3 amino acid sequences across subjects. Among 34 multiple sclerosis patients, phylogenetic grouping put the repertoires of 18 into a single related-CDR3 cluster, a possible signature. Levels of TCR clonal expansion peaked in HTLV-1-associated myelopathy and reached their lowest in multiple sclerosis, under those of healthy controls.

CDR1 is SQVTM and CDR2 is ANQGSEA in the germline V gene. CDR3 length: 12 amino acids. Template-switch 5'RACE cDNA synthesis added a 10-nucleotide unique molecular identifier. Via MiXCR, TCRdb re-called the 5' RACE reads, giving one row per CDR3 protein. The sample consists of tens of thousands of distinct CDR3 sequences, 2.5% of them appearing once. This clonotype was sampled from a man in his fifties with multiple sclerosis. Source material: PBMCs. The chain is built from TRBV29-1 and TRBJ2-7; possible D gene TRBD1, 5 bases. The CDR3: CSVEGQTYEQNF. The DNA for the CDR3 is TGCAGCGTTGAAGGACAGACCTACGAGCAGAACTTC.